Each of the 14 T cell receptor beta chains below was sequenced from the same sample in a study of T cell responses to AZD1222 COVID-19 vaccine. Assay used: immunoSEQ multiplex PCR; TCRdb lists only in-frame clones, some missing. This table holds tens of thousands of clones, approximately 86% found once. The starting material was peripheral blood, obtained on day 0 of AZD1222 vaccination. These receptors were taken from an adult in good health.

This clone turned up a few times. The J gene is TRBJ2-3, the V gene TRBV9; 9 bases are a match to TRBD1. Unmatched junction bases numbered 3, after V lost 3 bases and J lost 7 bases. Germline assignment: CDR1 SGDLS and CDR2 YYNGEE. The length of the CDR3 is 13 residues. The CDR3 DNA reads as TGTGCCAGCAGCGGGACAGGGGAGAATACGCAGTATTTT. This encodes CASSGTGENTQYF.

V usage is TRBV2 and J usage is TRBJ1-2; no firm D call. The CDR3 contains 11 residues. V shed 7 bases and J shed 4 bases, with 7 bases lying between them. Germline CDR1 SNHLY, CDR2 FYNNEI. The CDR3 protein is CASIAGYGYTF. Here the CDR3 DNA reads TGTGCCAGCATAGCAGGCTATGGCTACACCTTC.

The genes are TRBV6-6 and TRBJ2-2, with a weak D call TRBD2 (6 bases). CDR1 and CDR2 (germline): MNHNY, SVGAGI (reference sequence). The length of the CDR3 is 16 residues. The ends were cut back, 6 bases at V and 2 bases at J, with 16 bases in the middle. This CDR3 reads CASSPRELINTGELFF. The CDR3 region has the DNA TGTGCCAGCAGCCCACGGGAGTTGATTAACACCGGGGAGCTGTTTTTT.

CDR3 in amino acids: CASSLDGSPYNEQFF. In DNA, the CDR3 is TGTGCCAGCAGCTTAGACGGGAGCCCCTACAATGAGCAGTTCTTC. The gene calls are TRBV7-3 and TRBJ2-1; D is perhaps TRBD2 (6 bases). With 2 bases removed from V and 2 bases from J, the gap between germline ends came to 10 bases. The CDR3 totals 15 residues. Germline V CDR1 and CDR2: SGHTA, FQGTGA.

The rearrangement joins TRBV19 to TRBJ1-6; TRBD1 is a possible D gene (5 bases). Germline CDR1 LNHDA, CDR2 SQIVND (reference sequence). Trimming stripped 7 bases from V and 7 bases from J, with 17 bases between. The CDR3 is made up of 15 amino acids. The CDR3 DNA is TGTGCCAGTACCACGGGGACTGGACTAAATTCACCCCTCCACTTT. Its protein product is CASTTGTGLNSPLHF.

The chain has TRBV4-2 and TRBJ1-4; D is unclear. The CDR3 is 16 residues long. Germline V CDR1 and CDR2: LGHNA, YNFKEQ. The V and J ends lost 4 bases and 3 bases respectively, with 15 bases between them. CDR3 amino acids: CASSPRATAPNEKLFF. The CDR3 DNA reads TGTGCCAGCAGCCCAAGGGCTACGGCGCCTAATGAAAAACTGTTTTTT.

The V call is TRBV7-2, the J call TRBJ2-3; 9 nucleotides agree with TRBD2. The CDR3 is 14 amino acids. Losses at the gene ends were 5 bases for V and 3 bases for J; bases not matched to a gene: 3. Germline CDR1 and CDR2: SGHTA and FQGNSA. CDR3 nucleotides: TGTGCCAGCAGCCCTGGACTAGCGACAGATACGCAGTATTTT. Translated: CASSPGLATDTQYF.

In its sample, this clone was seen once. The CDR3 spells CASSTGESNQPQHF. Written as DNA, the CDR3 is TGTGCCAGCAGTACAGGGGAAAGCAATCAGCCCCAGCATTTT. The chain joins TRBV6-2 or TRBV6-3 to TRBJ1-5, with 7 bases aligning to TRBD1. This CDR3 is built from 14 residues. Looked up from germline, CDR1 is MNHEY and CDR2 is SVGEGT. The J segment lost 1 base and the V segment lost 5 bases, leaving 2 bases of the junction unmatched.

The genes are TRBV7-9 and TRBJ2-3; D call uncertain. CDR1 is SEHNR, CDR2 FQNEAQ, per germline (reference sequence). Deletions cut 4 bases from V and 6 bases from J, with 11 bases between. CDR3 length: 13 amino acids. The CDR3 spells CASSSIESDTQYF. The CDR3 coding sequence is TGTGCCAGCAGCTCTATTGAGTCGGATACGCAGTATTTT.

As DNA, the CDR3 is TGTGCCAGCAGGAGGGACAGGGGTCGGGGGACTGAAGCTTTCTTT. Residues: CASRRDRGRGTEAFF. V usage is TRBV2 and J usage is TRBJ1-1; TRBD1 agrees at 10 bases. The CDR3 totals 15 residues. V lost 6 bases to trimming and J lost 5 bases; unmatched junction nucleotides: 9. Germline values: CDR1 SNHLY, CDR2 FYNNEI.

The chain links TRBV6-2 or TRBV6-3 to TRBJ2-1; a possible D gene is TRBD2 (5 bases). The V end was cut by 5 bases, the J end by 10 bases, with 12 bases between. Germline V gives CDR1 MNHEY, CDR2 SVGEGT. This CDR3 region has 12 residues. The CDR3 here is CASSPGIREQFF. Here the CDR3 DNA reads TGTGCCAGCAGTCCGGGGATCCGGGAGCAGTTCTTC.

This sequence joins TRBV3-1 (or the pseudogene TRBV3-2) and TRBJ2-5, with unresolved D. V lost 0 bases and J lost 5, with 4 bases in between. Germline lookup yields CDR1 LGHDT and CDR2 YNNKEL (reference sequence). The CDR3 loop spans 12 amino acids. Here the CDR3 DNA reads TGTGCCAGCAGCCAAGATGGGGAGACCCAGTACTTC. Encoded protein: CASSQDGETQYF.

The V gene is TRBV27, the J gene TRBJ1-6; D is unclear. The CDR3 loop spans 18 amino acids. The germline gives CDR1 MNHEY, CDR2 SMNVEV (reference sequence). The V and J ends lost 3 bases and 5 bases respectively, with 20 bases between them. The CDR3 region is CASSLTPPSGTDNSPLHF. CDR3 bases: TGTGCCAGCAGTTTGACCCCCCCTTCCGGCACAGATAATTCACCCCTCCACTTT.

The chain uses TRBV11-2 and TRBJ2-5; D ambiguous. V lost 3 bases and J 5 bases, leaving 7 bases between the germline ends. Germline V gene data show CDR1 as SGHAT and CDR2 as FQNNGV. The CDR3 spans 12 residues. CDR3 loop: CASSLILETQYF. In DNA form, the CDR3 reads TGTGCCAGCAGCTTGATATTGGAGACCCAGTACTTC.